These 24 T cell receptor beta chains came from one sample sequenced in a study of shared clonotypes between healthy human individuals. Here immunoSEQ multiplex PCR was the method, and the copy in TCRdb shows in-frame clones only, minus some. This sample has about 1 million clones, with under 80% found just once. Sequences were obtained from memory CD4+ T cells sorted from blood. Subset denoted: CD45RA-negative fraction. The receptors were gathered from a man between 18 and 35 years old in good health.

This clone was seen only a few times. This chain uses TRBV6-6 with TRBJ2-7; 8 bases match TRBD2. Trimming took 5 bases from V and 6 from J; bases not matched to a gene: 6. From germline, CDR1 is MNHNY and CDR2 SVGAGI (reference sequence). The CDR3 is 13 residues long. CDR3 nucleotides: TGTGCCAGCAGTCCGGGGGGGTCAGGCGAGCAGTACTTC. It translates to CASSPGGSGEQYF.

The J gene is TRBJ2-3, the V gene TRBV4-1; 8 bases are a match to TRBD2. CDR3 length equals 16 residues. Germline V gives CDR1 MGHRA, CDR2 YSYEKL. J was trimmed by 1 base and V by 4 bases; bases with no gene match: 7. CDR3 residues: CASSLSAGGGTDTQYF. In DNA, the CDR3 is TGCGCCAGCAGCCTTTCCGCGGGAGGCGGCACAGATACGCAGTATTTT.

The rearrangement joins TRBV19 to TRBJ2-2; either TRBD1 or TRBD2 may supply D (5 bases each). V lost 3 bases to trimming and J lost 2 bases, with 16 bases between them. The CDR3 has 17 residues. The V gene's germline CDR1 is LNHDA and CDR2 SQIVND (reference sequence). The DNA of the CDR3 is TGTGCCAGTAGTATGAATCTTAGAGGGGTAAACACCGGGGAGCTGTTTTTT. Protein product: CASSMNLRGVNTGELFF.

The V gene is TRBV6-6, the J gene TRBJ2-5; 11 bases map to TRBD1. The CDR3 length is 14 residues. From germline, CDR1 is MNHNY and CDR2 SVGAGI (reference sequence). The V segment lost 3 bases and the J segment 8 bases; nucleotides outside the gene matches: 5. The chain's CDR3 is CASSYTGTGGTQYF. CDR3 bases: TGTGCCAGCAGTTATACTGGGACAGGGGGAACCCAGTACTTC.

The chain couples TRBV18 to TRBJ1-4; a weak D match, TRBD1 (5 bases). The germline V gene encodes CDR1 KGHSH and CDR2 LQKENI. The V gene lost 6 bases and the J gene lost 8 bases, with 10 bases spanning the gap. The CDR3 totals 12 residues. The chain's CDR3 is CASSMGDEKLFF. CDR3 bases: TGTGCCAGCTCTATGGGGGACGAAAAACTGTTTTTT.

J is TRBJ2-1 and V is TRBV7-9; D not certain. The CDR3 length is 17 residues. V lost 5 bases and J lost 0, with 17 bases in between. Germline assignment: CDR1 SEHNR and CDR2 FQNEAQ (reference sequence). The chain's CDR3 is CASSGLKNLSSYNEQFF. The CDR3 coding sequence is TGTGCCAGCAGCGGCCTTAAAAACCTATCCTCCTACAATGAGCAGTTCTTC.

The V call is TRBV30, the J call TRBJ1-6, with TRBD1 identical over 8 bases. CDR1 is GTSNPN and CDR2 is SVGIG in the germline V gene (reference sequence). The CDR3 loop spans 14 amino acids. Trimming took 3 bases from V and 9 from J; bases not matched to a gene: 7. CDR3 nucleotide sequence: TGTGCCTGGAGGGCGACAGGGGTAACTTCACCCCTCCACTTT. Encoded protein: CAWRATGVTSPLHF. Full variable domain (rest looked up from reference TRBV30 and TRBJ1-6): SQTIHQWPATLVQPVGSPLSLECTVEGTSNPNLYWYRQAAGRGLQLLFYSVGIGQISSEVPQNLSASRPQDRQFILSSKKLLLSDSGFYLCAWRATGVTSPLHFGNGTRLTVT.

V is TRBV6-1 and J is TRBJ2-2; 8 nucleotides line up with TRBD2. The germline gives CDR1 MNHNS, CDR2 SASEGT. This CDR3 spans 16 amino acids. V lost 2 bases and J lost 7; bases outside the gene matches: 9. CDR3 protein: CASSENMGLGGGELFF. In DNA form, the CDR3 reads TGTGCCAGCAGTGAAAATATGGGACTAGGGGGCGGGGAGCTGTTTTTT.

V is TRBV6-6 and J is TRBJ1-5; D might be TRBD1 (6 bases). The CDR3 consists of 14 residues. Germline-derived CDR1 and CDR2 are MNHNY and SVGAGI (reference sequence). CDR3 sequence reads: CATRAGGVYQPQHF. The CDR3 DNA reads TGTGCGACCCGGGCTGGGGGCGTTTATCAGCCCCAGCATTTT.

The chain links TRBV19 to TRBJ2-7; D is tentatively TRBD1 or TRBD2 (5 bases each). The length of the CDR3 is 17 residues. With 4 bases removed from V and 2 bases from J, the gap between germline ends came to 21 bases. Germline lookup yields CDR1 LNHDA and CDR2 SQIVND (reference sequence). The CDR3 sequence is CASSTFPSGTYTYEQYF. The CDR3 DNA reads TGTGCCAGTAGTACCTTCCCCTCCGGGACGTATACCTACGAGCAGTACTTC.

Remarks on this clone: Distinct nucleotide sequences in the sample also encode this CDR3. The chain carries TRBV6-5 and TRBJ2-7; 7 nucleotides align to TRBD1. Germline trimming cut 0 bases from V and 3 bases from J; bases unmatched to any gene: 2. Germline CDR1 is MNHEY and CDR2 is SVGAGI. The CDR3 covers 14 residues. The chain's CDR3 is CASSYSRQGYEQYF. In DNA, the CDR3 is TGTGCCAGCAGTTACTCGAGACAGGGCTACGAGCAGTACTTC.

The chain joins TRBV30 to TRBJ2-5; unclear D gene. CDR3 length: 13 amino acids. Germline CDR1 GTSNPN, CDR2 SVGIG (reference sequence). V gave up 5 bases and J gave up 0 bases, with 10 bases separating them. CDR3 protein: CAWSVWDQETQYF. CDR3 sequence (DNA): TGTGCCTGGTCAGTCTGGGACCAAGAGACCCAGTACTTC.

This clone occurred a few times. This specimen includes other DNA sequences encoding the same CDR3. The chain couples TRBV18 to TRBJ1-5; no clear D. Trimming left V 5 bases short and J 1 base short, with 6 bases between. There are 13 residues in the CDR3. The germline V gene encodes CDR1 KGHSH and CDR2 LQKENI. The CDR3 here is CASSRESNQPQHF. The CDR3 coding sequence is TGTGCCAGCTCAAGGGAAAGCAATCAGCCCCAGCATTTT.

The CDR3 DNA is TGTGCCAGCAGCTTGGCGCGGGCCTTCTCCTACGAGCAGTACTTC. Translating gives CASSLARAFSYEQYF. The chain employs TRBV5-4 and TRBJ2-7, with D possibly TRBD2 on 5 matching bases. In germline, CDR1 is SGHNT, CDR2 YYREEE (reference sequence). The CDR3 is 15 amino acids. Between the trimmed V and J ends, which lost 0 bases and 0 bases, there was a span of 10 bases.

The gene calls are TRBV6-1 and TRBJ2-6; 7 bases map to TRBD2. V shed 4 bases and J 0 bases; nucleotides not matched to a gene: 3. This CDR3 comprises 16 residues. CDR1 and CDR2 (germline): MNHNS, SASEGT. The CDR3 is CASSVGRTSGANVLTF. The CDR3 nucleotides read TGTGCCAGCAGTGTCGGGAGGACCTCTGGGGCCAACGTCCTGACTTTC.

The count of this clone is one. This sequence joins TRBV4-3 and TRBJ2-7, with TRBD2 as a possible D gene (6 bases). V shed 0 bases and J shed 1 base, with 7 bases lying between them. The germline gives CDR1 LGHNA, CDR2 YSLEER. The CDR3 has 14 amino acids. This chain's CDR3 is CASSQERGSYEQYF. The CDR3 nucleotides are TGCGCCAGCAGCCAAGAGCGGGGTTCCTACGAGCAGTACTTC.

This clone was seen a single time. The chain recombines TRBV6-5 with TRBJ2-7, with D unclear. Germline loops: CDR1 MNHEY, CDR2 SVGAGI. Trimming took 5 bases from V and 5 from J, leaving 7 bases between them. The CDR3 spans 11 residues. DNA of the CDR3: TGTGCCAGCAGTGCTGCCGACGAGCAGTACTTC. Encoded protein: CASSAADEQYF.

CDR3: CASSLDRLSEKLFF. The CDR3 DNA sequence: TGTGCCAGCAGCTTGGACAGGTTATCGGAAAAACTGTTTTTT. The rearrangement joins TRBV5-6 to TRBJ1-4; D is possibly TRBD1 (5 bases). CDR1 and CDR2 (germline): SGHDT, YYEEEE. CDR3 length: 14 amino acids. Trimming shortened V by 0 bases and J by 8 bases, and 11 bases separated the two germline ends.

CDR3 nucleotide sequence: TGTGCCAGCAGTGAAATTGTCATCCGGGATACGCAGTATTTT. It encodes CASSEIVIRDTQYF. The chain combines TRBV2 with TRBJ2-3; D is unclear. Looked up from germline, CDR1 is SNHLY and CDR2 is FYNNEI. This CDR3 has 14 residues. Trimming removed 2 bases at V and 6 bases at J, with 12 bases between.

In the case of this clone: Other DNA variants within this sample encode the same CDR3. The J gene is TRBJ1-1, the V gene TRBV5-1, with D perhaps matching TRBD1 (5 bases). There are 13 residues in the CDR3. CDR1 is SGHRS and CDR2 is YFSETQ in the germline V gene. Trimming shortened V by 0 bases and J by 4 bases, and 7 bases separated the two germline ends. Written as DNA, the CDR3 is TGCGCCAGCAGCTTGGGGAGGGGCACTGAAGCTTTCTTT. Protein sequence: CASSLGRGTEAFF.

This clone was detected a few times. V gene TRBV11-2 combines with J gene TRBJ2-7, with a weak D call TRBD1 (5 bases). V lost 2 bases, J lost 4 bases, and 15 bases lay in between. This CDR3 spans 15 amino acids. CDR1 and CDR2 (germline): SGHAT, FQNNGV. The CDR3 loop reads CASSLSSDSLYEQYF. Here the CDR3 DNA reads TGTGCCAGCAGCTTATCTTCCGACAGTCTTTACGAGCAGTACTTC.

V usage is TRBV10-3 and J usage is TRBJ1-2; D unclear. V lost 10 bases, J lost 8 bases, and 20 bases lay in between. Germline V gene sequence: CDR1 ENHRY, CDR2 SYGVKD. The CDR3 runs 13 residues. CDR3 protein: CANRKNSAEGYTF. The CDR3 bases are TGTGCCAACAGAAAAAATAGCGCGGAAGGCTACACCTTC.

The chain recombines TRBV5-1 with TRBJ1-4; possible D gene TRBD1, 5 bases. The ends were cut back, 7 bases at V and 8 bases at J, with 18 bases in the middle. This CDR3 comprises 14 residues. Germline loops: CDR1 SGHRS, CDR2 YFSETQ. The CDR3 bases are TGCGCCAGCGGCACGGCGGGGAGGGGAGAAAAACTGTTTTTT. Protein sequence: CASGTAGRGEKLFF.

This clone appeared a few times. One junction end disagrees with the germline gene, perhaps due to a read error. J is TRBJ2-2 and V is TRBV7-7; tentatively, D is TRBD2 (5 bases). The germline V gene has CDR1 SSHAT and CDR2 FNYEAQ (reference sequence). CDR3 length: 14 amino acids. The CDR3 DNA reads TGTGCTAGCACCCACACTCCCGGGGCCGGGGAGCTGTTTTTT. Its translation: CASTHTPGAGELFF.